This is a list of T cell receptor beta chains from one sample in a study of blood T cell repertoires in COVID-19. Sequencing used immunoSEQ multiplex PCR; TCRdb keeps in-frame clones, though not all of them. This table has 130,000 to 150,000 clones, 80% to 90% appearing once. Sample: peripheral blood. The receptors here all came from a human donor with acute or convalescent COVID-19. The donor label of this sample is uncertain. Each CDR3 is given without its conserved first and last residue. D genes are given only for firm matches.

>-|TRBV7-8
ASSPGSSNYGYT
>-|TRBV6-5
ASSLWTATDTQY
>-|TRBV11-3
ASSRTVNSPLH
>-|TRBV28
ASSLADYEQF
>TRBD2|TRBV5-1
ASSLERGKGGEQF
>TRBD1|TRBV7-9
ASSRQGDYT
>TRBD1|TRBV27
ASSLDRGGTEAF
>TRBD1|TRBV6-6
ASSYGQGGNTIY
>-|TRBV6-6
ASRFDSNNEKLF
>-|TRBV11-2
ASSLNSYNQPQH
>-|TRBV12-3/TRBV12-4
ASSLGPGSGYT
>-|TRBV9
ASSVALGGENTEAF
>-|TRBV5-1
ASEAGSSSYNEQF
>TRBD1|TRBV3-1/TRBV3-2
ASSPEVQGEKLF
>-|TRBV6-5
ASSYKVGRSSYEQY
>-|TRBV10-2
ASSEGHPTEAF
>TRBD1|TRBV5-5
ASSYTGGTEAF
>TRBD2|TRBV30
AYTGGSYNEQF
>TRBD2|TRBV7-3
ASSHSSGGVIETQY
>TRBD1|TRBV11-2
ASSLDAGQGALNTEAF
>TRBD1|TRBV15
ATSSGGQGTPDTQY
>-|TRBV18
ASSPPSVDEQF
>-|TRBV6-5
ASSYSGSGAF
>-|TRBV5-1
ASAPGGSNTIY
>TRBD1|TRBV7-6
ASSPGVGQDGYT
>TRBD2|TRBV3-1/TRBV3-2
ASSQGLAGVGNEQF
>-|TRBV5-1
ASSLEGANSPLH
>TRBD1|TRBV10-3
AIRGQVNTEAF
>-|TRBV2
ASSDNPPVGNTIY
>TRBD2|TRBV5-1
ASTIAGGRDTQY
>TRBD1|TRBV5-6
ASSRQGVGNQPQH
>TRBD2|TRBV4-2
ASSSRLAGFQETQY
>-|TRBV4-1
ASSQESFSVYNEQF
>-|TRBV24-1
ATSDLIGGEAF
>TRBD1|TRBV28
ASSSVDRVNQPQH